This record concerns one T cell receptor (beta chain) sequence. Only a few counts were recorded for this clone. No antigen is known for it. Base qualities are missing; no much larger clone stands one base away. The germline V gene sets CDR1 to LGHNA and CDR2 to YSLEER. The V end loses 8 bases and the J end loses 1 base, and a stretch of 11 bases separates them. The CDR3 goes from the cysteine to the phenylalanine over 14 residues. Only the CDR3 DNA is retained, 42 bases long and in frame from the first base. Donors were healthy HIV-negative adults with no recently reported acute infections or vaccinations. All donors were Caucasian adults living in Nashville, Tennessee, USA. CD4+ T cells were enriched through magnetic negative selection, after which naive cells were positively selected on CD45RA and the remaining negative fraction served as the memory subset. Blood was obtained by leukapheresis, after which PBMCs were separated by Ficoll-Histopaque density gradient centrifugation and cryopreserved in liquid nitrogen vapor phase. Analytical flow cytometry was used to check the purity and quantity of every magnetically sorted T cell population. Genomic DNA was isolated from each sorted fraction and quantified by UV absorbance on a Nanodrop 2000c.

The sample comes from a study of shared clonotypes between healthy human individuals (dated by TCRdb to the early 2020s). Study-wide context: A few men and a couple of women, aged 18 to 49 years, made up the cohort. Leukapheresis yielded between about 0.8 and 9.5 billion PBMCs per donor. To increase sequencing depth and limit assay-specific biases, different laboratories used diverse techniques to prepare libraries and sequence TCR repertoires. For each donor, three plates each were used for CD4 naive and CD4 memory, two plates were used for CD8 naive, and one plate was used for CD8 memory. To estimate repertoire size and how much clonotypes are shared between individuals, the study performed deep sequencing of blood TCR repertoires from roughly five healthy adults.

Results the study describes overall, beyond this receptor: Because the study included a small number of donors, the genetic and exposure-history diversity represented was limited. Even with the large sequencing depth, rarefaction of the sorted-subset datasets indicated that sequencing was incomplete. Naive subsets generally had larger estimated clonotype richness than memory subsets. Sharing across a few donors was observed for 5% to 6.5% of naive CD4, 3.5% of naive CD8, 2.3% of memory CD4, and roughly 0.4% of memory CD8 clonotypes. Pairwise subsampling led to the expectation that sequencing depth would affect the degree of clonotype sharing among donors. Higher generation probabilities were observed for clonotypes shared by all four sorted-subset donors than for non-shared clonotypes. Sampling was restricted to blood, and TCR repertoires in tissues likely differ from the TCR repertoires found in blood.

TCR CDR3 regions were amplified from genomic DNA by multiplex PCR using the deep immunoSEQ assay. For each cell subset, the extracted genomic DNA was distributed evenly across all wells of several immunoSEQ 96-well plates, and each plate served as one replicate. For sorted subsets, 200 ng of genomic DNA, equivalent to about 30,000 T cell genomes, went into each replicate PCR. Purified libraries were quantified with a Qubit 3.0 fluorometer, sized on a Bioanalyzer 2100, and re-quantified with the KAPA Library Quantification kit. Every immunoSEQ 96-well plate was sequenced on a dedicated single-read 150-cycle Illumina NextSeq 550 flow cell. For the original study's pipeline: Because only junctional sequences without quality scores were contained in the immunoSEQ output, filtering matching that applied to full-length reads could not be performed. To assign V/J genes and CDR3, sequences were annotated using PyIR, a Python wrapper for IgBLAST v1.9, with IMGT germline references. Reads were removed for weak V/J assignments (E-value above 1e-6), missing CDR3, stop codons, out-of-frame junctions, or ambiguous translated residues. V3J clonotypes were defined as sequences sharing an identical inferred V gene, J gene, and CDR3 amino acid sequence. To compute the percentage overlap between repertoires, the number of shared unique clonotypes was divided by the size of the smaller repertoire. Repertoire richness was assessed with RTK rarefaction, the Chao1 estimator, and Recon v2.1 estimates of unobserved clonotypes. Generation probabilities were computed with OLGA for all TCRbeta clonotypes obtained by the gDNA method from several donors. TCRdb took over this immuneACCESS table, retaining in-frame rearrangements with V and J assigned. Such tables are incomplete; in checked studies, under half of the missing clones stem from an unresolved V gene, and the remainder is unexplained. V and J calls and clone size are as listed in that table; D and trimming were resolved from the DNA. This sample is represented by about 1.1 million clones; around three quarters of them were singletons. The ten largest clones take up under 0.65% of the sample.

The chain joins TRBV4-3 to TRBJ2-2, with the D segment possibly TRBD1 or TRBD2, each aligning over 5 bases. Material for sequencing was memory CD4+ T cells from PBMCs. The sample's cell subset or site label is to be understood as: CD45RA-negative fraction. The clonotype was recovered from a man aged 18 to 29 in good health. Some clones in this sample may be carry-over from other donors' samples. The CDR3 in this case is CASSGRVNTGELFF. The nucleotides are TGCGCCAGCTCGGGGCGGGTGAACACCGGGGAGCTGTTTTTT.